The 16 T cell receptor beta chains reported below all come from one sample, sequenced in a study of cytomegalovirus exposure and HLA in healthy donors. 60 Vbeta and 13 Jbeta primers were used in PCR. Generated by immunoSEQ multiplex PCR, the TCRdb table keeps only in-frame clones and is missing some. The repertoire includes more than 85,000 clones, around 68% of them detected once, and less than 5% sits in the top ten. Specimen: PBMCs. Every receptor here comes from a human donor in good health.

V usage is TRBV5-8 and J usage is TRBJ2-1; TRBD2 agrees at 9 bases. CDR1 SGHTS and CDR2 YDEGEE come from the germline V gene. CDR3 length equals 15 residues. Unmatched junction bases numbered 6, after V lost 6 bases and J lost 2 bases. This CDR3 is CASTVSGSAYNEQFF. DNA for the CDR3: TGTGCCAGCACCGTTAGCGGGAGTGCCTACAATGAGCAGTTCTTC.

A note on this clone: The junction differs from germline at one of its ends, possibly a read error. Other DNA sequences in this sample translate to the same CDR3. The chain carries TRBV27 and TRBJ1-4; perhaps TRBD1 as D (5 bases). This CDR3 region has 17 residues. Per germline, CDR1 MNHEY and CDR2 SMNVEV (reference sequence). CDR3 region: CASSGGTGRGDNEKLFF. The CDR3 DNA follows: TGTGCCAGCAGTGGGGGGACTGGTCGGGGGGATAATGAAAAACTGTTTTTC.

The chain recombines TRBV6-5 with TRBJ2-7; TRBD2 agrees at 7 bases. The germline V gene has CDR1 MNHEY and CDR2 SVGAGI. This CDR3 comprises 14 residues. V was pared by 8 bases and J by 0 bases, with 7 bases of the junction left unmatched. CDR3 sequence: CASGRRETSYEQYF. CDR3 DNA sequence: TGTGCCAGCGGGCGGCGGGAGACCTCCTACGAGCAGTACTTC.

This clone was seen more than once but under ten times. This chain joins TRBV5-1 and TRBJ2-2; 13 nucleotides match TRBD2. Trimming took 2 bases from V and 6 from J; bases not matched to a gene: 1. Germline V lookup: CDR1 SGHRS, CDR2 YFSETQ. The CDR3 loop spans 15 amino acids. The CDR3 loop is CASSFGLAGAGELFF. The CDR3 DNA reads as TGCGCCAGCAGCTTCGGACTAGCGGGAGCCGGGGAGCTGTTTTTT.

This clone has just a few counts. The V call is TRBV10-3, the J call TRBJ2-3; TRBD2 agrees at 14 bases. The CDR3 length is 15 residues. Unmatched junction bases numbered 5, after V lost 8 bases and J lost 4 bases. Germline V gene data show CDR1 as ENHRY and CDR2 as SYGVKD. The CDR3 here is CAIGRLAGGADTQYF. The CDR3 DNA reads TGTGCCATCGGAAGACTAGCGGGAGGGGCAGATACGCAGTATTTT.

The rearrangement uses TRBV28 and TRBJ2-5; TRBD2 matches at 8 bases. Germline-derived CDR1 and CDR2 are MDHEN and SYDVKM. The CDR3 spans 16 residues. With V trimmed by 3 bases and J by 1 base, 7 bases remained unmatched. The CDR3 DNA reads as TGTGCCAGCAGTTTCATCAGCGGGAGTTCCCAAGAGACCCAGTACTTC. It translates to CASSFISGSSQETQYF.

CDR3 amino acids: CASSYNRNQPQHF. As DNA, the CDR3 is TGTGCCAGCAGTTATAATCGGAATCAGCCCCAGCATTTT. This chain uses TRBV6-5 with TRBJ1-5, with no clear D. V was trimmed by 3 bases and J by 4 bases, leaving 7 bases between them. The CDR3 length is 13 residues. Germline V gives CDR1 MNHEY, CDR2 SVGAGI.

This clone has just one count. CDR3 sequence: CASSLTGGTGNTIYF. In DNA, the CDR3 is TGTGCCAGCAGCCTGACAGGGGGCACAGGAAACACCATATATTTT. The J gene is TRBJ1-3, the V gene TRBV5-4; 10 positions match TRBD1. The length of the CDR3 is 15 residues. The J segment lost 4 bases and the V segment lost 4 bases, leaving 5 bases of the junction unmatched. The germline V gene encodes CDR1 SGHNT and CDR2 YYREEE (reference sequence).

A few counts support this clone. The V gene is TRBV19, the J gene TRBJ2-2; 11 bases are shared with TRBD1. CDR1 LNHDA and CDR2 SQIVND come from the germline V gene (reference sequence). After removal of 5 bases from V and 4 bases from J, the junction contained 6 bases not matched to a gene. The length of the CDR3 is 16 residues. The CDR3 loop is CASSFGQGAGTGELFF. The CDR3 DNA sequence: TGTGCCAGTAGTTTCGGACAGGGGGCTGGCACCGGGGAGCTGTTTTTT.

The V call is TRBV30, the J call TRBJ1-5, with no clear D. Per the germline V gene, CDR1 is GTSNPN and CDR2 is SVGIG (reference sequence). V gave up 1 base and J gave up 4 bases, with 8 bases separating them. CDR3 size: 13 residues. CDR3 sequence: CAWSEQQNQPQHF. CDR3 coding DNA: TGTGCCTGGAGTGAACAGCAGAATCAGCCCCAGCATTTT.

V is TRBV18 and J is TRBJ1-5; D ambiguous. Trimming cost V 3 bases and J 6 bases, with 12 bases left between them. CDR3 length: 14 residues. Germline V gene sequence: CDR1 KGHSH, CDR2 LQKENI. The CDR3 is CASSPGGPPQPQHF. DNA for the CDR3: TGTGCCAGCTCACCCGGAGGGCCCCCTCAGCCCCAGCATTTT.

The gene calls are TRBV5-6 and TRBJ1-5; a possible D gene is TRBD1 (6 bases). Germline V gene data show CDR1 as SGHDT and CDR2 as YYEEEE. The V gene lost 1 base and the J gene lost 0 bases, with 14 bases spanning the gap. This CDR3 is 17 amino acids long. The CDR3 region is CASSLMGHDDSNQPQHF. The CDR3 DNA sequence: TGTGCCAGCAGCTTGATGGGACACGACGATAGCAATCAGCCCCAGCATTTT.

The CDR3 here is CASTQSSGTGTADTQYF. In nucleotides, the CDR3 is TGTGCCAGCACCCAATCTTCGGGGACAGGGACGGCAGATACGCAGTATTTT. The genes are TRBV2 and TRBJ2-3, with 9 bases matching TRBD1. CDR1 is SNHLY and CDR2 is FYNNEI in the germline V gene. V was pared by 7 bases and J by 4 bases, with 15 bases of the junction left unmatched. The CDR3 is 17 residues long.

This clone was counted a few times. This chain links TRBV14 with TRBJ2-7, with D perhaps TRBD1 (5 bases). This CDR3 spans 14 amino acids. Germline CDR1 is SGHDN and CDR2 is FVKESK. Trimming left V 2 bases short and J 1 base short, with 9 bases between. CDR3 in amino acids: CASSQMGPSYEQYF. CDR3 nucleotides: TGTGCCAGCAGCCAAATGGGGCCGTCCTACGAGCAGTACTTC. Using reference TRBV14 and TRBJ2-7 for the parts outside the CDR3, the full variable domain is EAGVTQFPSHSVIEKGQTVTLRCDPISGHDNLYWYRRVMGKEIKFLLHFVKESKQDESGMPNNRFLAERTGGTYSTLKVQPAELEDSGVYFCASSQMGPSYEQYFGPGTRLTVT.

The J gene is TRBJ2-7, the V gene TRBV4-1; perhaps TRBD1 as D (7 bases). Germline V gene sequence: CDR1 MGHRA, CDR2 YSYEKL. The CDR3 sequence is 16 residues long. V lost 0 bases and J lost 4, with 16 bases in between. The chain's CDR3 is CASSQDQGGALYEQYF. The CDR3 region has the DNA TGCGCCAGCAGCCAAGATCAGGGGGGTGCTCTTTACGAGCAGTACTTC.

The chain employs TRBV5-1 and TRBJ1-1; maybe TRBD1 (5 bases). CDR1 and CDR2 (germline): SGHRS, YFSETQ. V lost 0 bases, J lost 4 bases, and 10 bases lay in between. The CDR3 consists of 14 residues. The CDR3 reads CASSLGYDSTEAFF. CDR3 bases: TGCGCCAGCAGCTTGGGGTACGACAGCACTGAAGCTTTCTTT.